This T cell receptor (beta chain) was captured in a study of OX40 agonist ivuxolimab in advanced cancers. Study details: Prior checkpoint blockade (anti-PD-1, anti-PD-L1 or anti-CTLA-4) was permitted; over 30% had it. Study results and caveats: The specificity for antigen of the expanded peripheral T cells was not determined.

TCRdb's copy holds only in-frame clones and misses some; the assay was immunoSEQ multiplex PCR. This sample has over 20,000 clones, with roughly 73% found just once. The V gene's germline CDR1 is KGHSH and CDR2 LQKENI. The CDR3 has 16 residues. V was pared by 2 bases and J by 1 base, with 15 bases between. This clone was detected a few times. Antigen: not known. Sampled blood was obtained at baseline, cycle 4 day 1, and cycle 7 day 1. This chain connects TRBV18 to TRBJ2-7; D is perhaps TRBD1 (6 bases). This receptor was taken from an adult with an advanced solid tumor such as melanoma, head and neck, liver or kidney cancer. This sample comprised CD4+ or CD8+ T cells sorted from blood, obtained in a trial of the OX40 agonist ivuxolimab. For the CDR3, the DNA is TGTGCCAGCTCACCATGGTCTCGGACAGCTTCCTACGAGCAGTACTTC. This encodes CASSPWSRTASYEQYF.